The entry that follows covers one T cell receptor beta chain sequence. Authors' data handling: Reference gene primer amplification gave estimated nucleated cell counts. Measured with immunoSEQ multiplex PCR; TCRdb has only the in-frame clones, and not every one. V, J and clone size are those of that table, while D and trimming were read from the DNA. This sample yields 200,000 to 250,000 clones, of which about 81% are seen a single time; about 9% belongs to the top ten. V was pared by 7 bases and J by 4 bases, with 5 bases of the junction left unmatched. The CDR3 spans 13 residues. Germline lookup yields CDR1 LNHDA and CDR2 SQIVND (reference sequence). This study enrolled people aged 18 to 89 from about 26 US geographic areas. Before being deemed recovered, Cohort 3 donors had two negative PCRs, clearance, or symptom resolution. The sample is drawn from a study of blood T cell repertoires in COVID-19. Overall study: T cells, B-cell-depleted T cells, or PBMCs supplied cDNA or gDNA.

The source is a man aged 35 to 55 who had recovered from COVID-19. The chain employs TRBV19 and TRBJ1-1; 8 positions agree with TRBD1. The sample consisted of PBMCs or T cells enriched from blood (not recorded which). CDR3 in amino acids: CASTVQGVTEAFF. As DNA, the CDR3 is TGTGCCAGTACCGTACAGGGGGTCACTGAAGCTTTCTTT.